This is a list of T cell receptor beta chains from one sample in a study of T cell responses to AZD1222 COVID-19 vaccine. Repertoires were generated with immunoSEQ multiplex PCR, while TCRdb's copy carries only in-frame clones and drops some. The table has about 110,000 clones, roughly nine tenths seen once. The material sequenced was peripheral blood, taken on day 0 of AZD1222 vaccination. The receptors derive from an adult in good health. The CDR3 runs from the conserved cysteine through the conserved F or W. D genes are given only for firm matches. Size is omitted from some rows. Given values are once, few, many or a class for expanded clones.

V	J	size	D	length	CDR3	DNA
TRBV30	TRBJ2-2	few	TRBD2	15	CAWSVGTRDTGELFF	TGTGCCTGGAGTGTAGGGACTAGGGACACCGGGGAGCTGTTTTTT
TRBV5-6	TRBJ2-7	NA	NA	13	CASSFSRWGEQYF	TGTGCCAGCAGCTTTTCCCGATGGGGGGAGCAGTACTTC
TRBV27	TRBJ1-1	NA	NA	11	CASSGNTEAFF	TGTGCCAGCAGCGGGAACACTGAAGCTTTCTTT
TRBV6-5	TRBJ1-2	NA	NA	11	CASSGVYGYTF	TGTGCCAGCAGCGGGGTCTATGGCTACACCTTC
TRBV30	TRBJ2-6	few	NA	15	CASPVISPGANVLTF	TGTGCCTCCCCAGTTATTAGCCCTGGGGCCAACGTCCTGACTTTC
TRBV6-5	TRBJ2-7	few	NA	10	CACGWVEQYF	TGTGCCTGTGGGTGGGTCGAGCAGTACTTC
TRBV15	TRBJ1-6	NA	NA	18	CATSREAGTTTRNSPLHF	TGTGCCACCAGCAGGGAGGCAGGGACCACCACCAGAAATTCACCCCTCCACTTT
TRBV12-3/TRBV12-4	TRBJ1-2	NA	NA	12	CASSLERYGYTF	TGTGCCAGCAGTTTAGAAAGATATGGCTACACCTTC
TRBV29-1	TRBJ1-1	NA	NA	11	CSVSGDTEAFF	TGCAGCGTTTCAGGGGACACTGAAGCTTTCTTT
TRBV4-2	TRBJ2-5	NA	TRBD2	15	CASSGTSGGAETQYF	TGTGCCAGCAGCGGGACTAGCGGGGGGGCGGAGACCCAGTACTTC
TRBV19	TRBJ2-2	NA	TRBD1	14	CASGQGFSTGELFF	TGTGCCAGCGGACAGGGGTTCTCCACCGGGGAGCTGTTTTTT
TRBV9	TRBJ1-1	NA	NA	14	CASSTDGANTEAFF	TGTGCCAGCAGCACCGACGGAGCAAACACTGAAGCTTTCTTT
TRBV3-1/TRBV3-2	TRBJ2-3	NA	NA	15	CASSSSRASTDTQYF	TGTGCCAGCTCTTCCAGCAGGGCCAGCACAGATACGCAGTATTTT
TRBV14	TRBJ2-1	NA	TRBD2	15	CAGSPLGLAGNEQFF	TGTGCCGGCAGCCCCTTAGGCTTAGCGGGGAATGAGCAGTTCTTC
TRBV9	TRBJ1-2	few	NA	15	CASSVSQGSNYGYTF	TGTGCCAGCAGCGTAAGCCAGGGATCCAACTATGGCTACACCTTC
TRBV11-3	TRBJ2-1	NA	NA	13	CASSLGTTGEQFF	TGTGCCAGCAGCTTGGGGACCACCGGTGAGCAGTTCTTC
TRBV6-5	TRBJ1-2	NA	TRBD1	15	CATYRGQDANYGYTF	TGTGCCACCTACAGAGGACAGGACGCTAACTATGGCTACACCTTC
TRBV11-2	TRBJ2-7	NA	NA	15	CASSLGGLGGGEQYF	TGTGCCAGCAGCTTAGGGGGGTTGGGGGGAGGTGAGCAGTACTTC
TRBV11-2	TRBJ2-5	NA	TRBD2	17	CASSFRISAGGWETQYF	TGTGCCAGCAGCTTCCGAATCTCAGCGGGAGGGTGGGAGACCCAGTACTTC
TRBV7-9	TRBJ2-3	NA	NA	12	CASSLGLDTQYF	TGTGCCAGCAGCTTAGGTCTAGATACGCAGTATTTT
TRBV27	TRBJ2-1	NA	NA	11	CASSLLAEQFF	TGTGCCAGCAGTTTACTGGCGGAGCAGTTCTTC
TRBV12-5	TRBJ2-1	NA	TRBD2	15	CASGLVVAGGNEQFF	TGTGCTAGTGGTTTGGTAGTAGCGGGAGGTAATGAGCAGTTCTTC
TRBV5-1	TRBJ1-1	NA	TRBD1	14	CASSSTGVGTEAFF	TGCGCCAGCAGCTCGACAGGGGTGGGGACTGAAGCTTTCTTT
TRBV30	TRBJ2-7	few	NA	12	CAWSPSEYEQYF	TGTGCCTGGAGCCCGTCGGAGTACGAGCAGTACTTC
TRBV3-1/TRBV3-2	TRBJ2-3	NA	NA	17	CASSQVAGPEPTDTQYF	TGTGCCAGCAGCCAAGTTGCAGGGCCTGAACCCACAGATACGCAGTATTTT
TRBV30	TRBJ1-5	NA	NA	14	CAWSPRTFNQPQHF	TGTGCCTGGAGTCCCCGGACTTTTAATCAGCCCCAGCATTTT
TRBV5-1	TRBJ1-5	NA	NA	15	CASSLEGYSNQPQHF	TGCGCCAGCAGCTTGGAGGGGTATAGCAATCAGCCCCAGCATTTT
TRBV28	TRBJ2-3	NA	NA	17	CASILIVAVSLTDTQYF	TGTGCCAGCATCTTGATAGTAGCAGTATCCCTCACAGATACGCAGTATTTT
TRBV19	TRBJ2-1	NA	NA	13	CASSISRYNEQFF	TGTGCCAGTAGTATCTCCAGGTACAATGAGCAGTTCTTC
TRBV7-2	TRBJ1-1	NA	NA	14	CASSHGPGNTEAFF	TGTGCCAGCAGCCACGGACCTGGGAACACTGAAGCTTTCTTT
TRBV24-1	TRBJ2-1	NA	TRBD2	15	CATSGTSGYYNEQFF	TGTGCCACCAGTGGGACTAGCGGCTACTACAATGAGCAGTTCTTC
TRBV24-1	TRBJ2-1	NA	NA	13	CATSGGLVNEQFF	TGTGCCACCAGTGGGGGGCTGGTCAATGAGCAGTTCTTC
TRBV19	TRBJ1-2	once	TRBD1	15	CASSPGTGNSYGYTF	TGTGCCAGTAGTCCCGGGACAGGCAACTCCTATGGCTACACCTTC
TRBV7-2	TRBJ2-1	NA	TRBD2	14	CASSPGLVYNEQFF	TGTGCCAGCAGCCCCGGACTAGTCTACAATGAGCAGTTCTTC
TRBV4-3	TRBJ1-6	NA	NA	17	CASSQDSSGPFGSPLHF	TGCGCCAGCAGCCAAGATTCATCAGGCCCATTCGGATCACCCCTCCACTTT
TRBV5-4	TRBJ1-6	once	NA	14	CASTPGQNNSPLHF	TGTGCCAGCACCCCCGGACAGAATAATTCACCCCTCCACTTT
TRBV7-2	TRBJ1-1	once	NA	18	CASSLDTLGGEVNTEAFF	TGTGCCAGCAGCTTAGATACGCTGGGGGGCGAGGTGAACACTGAAGCTTTCTTT